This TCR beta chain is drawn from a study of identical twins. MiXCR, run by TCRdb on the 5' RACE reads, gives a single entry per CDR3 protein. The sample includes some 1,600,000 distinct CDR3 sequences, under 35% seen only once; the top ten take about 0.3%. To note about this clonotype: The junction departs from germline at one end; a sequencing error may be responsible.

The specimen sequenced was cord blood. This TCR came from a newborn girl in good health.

CDR3 protein: CTSSGLAGAPNEQFF. In DNA form, the CDR3 reads TGTACCAGCAGTGGACTAGCGGGAGCCCCCAATGAGCAGTTCTTC. The J gene is TRBJ2-1, the V gene TRBV6-1; TRBD2 aligns across 13 bases. CDR1 MNHNS and CDR2 SASEGT come from the germline V gene. The CDR3 has 15 residues.